Listed below are T cell receptor beta chains from one sample, sequenced in a study of Graves' ophthalmopathy and Graves' hyperthyroidism. TCRdb processed the multiplex PCR reads anew with MiXCR; each CDR3 protein has one entry. Of approximately 210,000 distinct CDR3 sequences detected, roughly 29% appear once; the ten largest clones hold about 8.2%. The sequenced sample was peripheral blood. The origin of the receptors is a man aged 45-65 years with Graves' ophthalmopathy. Each CDR3 is given with its conserved first and last residue. The order of the fields is V gene, clone size, D gene, J gene, CDR3 DNA, CDR3 protein. The D gene is left open where the match is weak. Only some rows state a clone size, as once, few, many or a class for expanded clones.

v_call: TRBV12-3/TRBV12-4; clone_size: NA; d_call: TRBD2; j_call: TRBJ2-7; cdr3_nt: TGTGCCAGCAGTTTGAGAGCGGGAGGACATCTCGAGCAGTACTTC; cdr3_aa: CASSLRAGGHLEQYF
v_call: TRBV10-3; clone_size: many; d_call: NA; j_call: TRBJ2-2; cdr3_nt: TGTGCCATCAGTGATTGGGGTGACTCCGGGGAGCTGTTTTTT; cdr3_aa: CAISDWGDSGELFF
v_call: TRBV6-4; clone_size: NA; d_call: TRBD1; j_call: TRBJ1-3; cdr3_nt: TGTGCCAGCAGATCGCCTAAAACAGGGGGCTCTGGAAACACCATATATTTT; cdr3_aa: CASRSPKTGGSGNTIYF
v_call: TRBV3-1; clone_size: many; d_call: NA; j_call: TRBJ1-3; cdr3_nt: TGTGCCAGCAGCCGGGACACCCGCTCTGGAAACACCATATATTTT; cdr3_aa: CASSRDTRSGNTIYF
v_call: TRBV7-8; clone_size: many; d_call: TRBD2; j_call: TRBJ2-7; cdr3_nt: TGTGCCAGCAGCTTAAGGCTAGCGGGATCTATTTACTACGAGCAGTACTTC; cdr3_aa: CASSLRLAGSIYYEQYF
v_call: TRBV7-2; clone_size: many; d_call: NA; j_call: TRBJ2-5; cdr3_nt: TGTGCCAGCAGCCCCCGGACATCCCAAGAGACCCAGTACTTC; cdr3_aa: CASSPRTSQETQYF
v_call: TRBV5-5; clone_size: many; d_call: TRBD1; j_call: TRBJ2-5; cdr3_nt: TGTGCCAGCAGCTTGGGACAGGGGGGTCAAGAGACCCAGTACTTC; cdr3_aa: CASSLGQGGQETQYF
v_call: TRBV30; clone_size: many; d_call: NA; j_call: TRBJ2-7; cdr3_nt: TGTGCCTGGAGTAAAGGCCAGGCTTACGAGCAGTACTTC; cdr3_aa: CAWSKGQAYEQYF
v_call: TRBV6-1; clone_size: NA; d_call: NA; j_call: TRBJ2-5; cdr3_nt: TGTGCCAGCACGGACCAAGCGGAGACCCAGTACTTC; cdr3_aa: CASTDQAETQYF
v_call: TRBV6-5; clone_size: NA; d_call: TRBD1; j_call: TRBJ1-2; cdr3_nt: TGTGCCAGCAGTCTACAGGGGTACGGCTACACCTTC; cdr3_aa: CASSLQGYGYTF
v_call: TRBV2; clone_size: many; d_call: TRBD2; j_call: TRBJ2-2; cdr3_nt: TGTGCCAGCAGTGAAGTCAGAAGGGCTAGCGGGAGGGTTACGAACACCGGGGAGCTGTTTTTT; cdr3_aa: CASSEVRRASGRVTNTGELFF
v_call: TRBV5-6; clone_size: many; d_call: TRBD2; j_call: TRBJ2-5; cdr3_nt: TGTGCCAGCAGCACCGGGACTACCTTCCAAGAGACCCAGTACTTC; cdr3_aa: CASSTGTTFQETQYF
v_call: TRBV19; clone_size: NA; d_call: TRBD2; j_call: TRBJ2-7; cdr3_nt: TGTGCCAGTAGTATCGGGGTAGCGGGAGCCGGCGGGGGATCCTACGAGCAGTACTTC; cdr3_aa: CASSIGVAGAGGGSYEQYF
v_call: TRBV12-3/TRBV12-4; clone_size: NA; d_call: TRBD2; j_call: TRBJ2-7; cdr3_nt: TGTGCCAGCAAGAGGACTAGCGGGGACTACGAGCAGTACTTC; cdr3_aa: CASKRTSGDYEQYF
v_call: TRBV11-2; clone_size: many; d_call: TRBD2; j_call: TRBJ2-7; cdr3_nt: TGTGCCAGCAGCCAGACTAGCGGGTCAACCTACGAGCAGTACTTC; cdr3_aa: CASSQTSGSTYEQYF
v_call: TRBV28; clone_size: NA; d_call: NA; j_call: TRBJ1-1; cdr3_nt: TGTGCCAGCAGCCCCGCTGGGGGGGGCACTGAAGCTTTCTTT; cdr3_aa: CASSPAGGGTEAFF
v_call: TRBV6-2/TRBV6-3; clone_size: many; d_call: NA; j_call: TRBJ2-7; cdr3_nt: TGTGCCAGCAGACCCTCCGGGACACTCTCCTACGAGCAGTACTTC; cdr3_aa: CASRPSGTLSYEQYF
v_call: TRBV7-9; clone_size: many; d_call: NA; j_call: TRBJ1-2; cdr3_nt: TGTGCCAGCAGCCCCCTAGGGATGGTCGCTAACTATGGCTACACCTTC; cdr3_aa: CASSPLGMVANYGYTF
v_call: TRBV20-1; clone_size: many; d_call: TRBD1; j_call: TRBJ1-5; cdr3_nt: TGCAGTGCCCCAGGGGGGGATCAGGGCAATCAGCCCCAGCATTTT; cdr3_aa: CSAPGGDQGNQPQHF
v_call: TRBV7-2; clone_size: many; d_call: NA; j_call: TRBJ1-1; cdr3_nt: TGTGCCAGCAGCATAACAAGGTCCAGGGACGGAGCTTTCTTT; cdr3_aa: CASSITRSRDGAFF
v_call: TRBV5-1; clone_size: many; d_call: NA; j_call: TRBJ2-2; cdr3_nt: TGCGCCAGCAGCTTCTTGTTGGGCACCGGGGAGCTGTTTTTT; cdr3_aa: CASSFLLGTGELFF
v_call: TRBV28; clone_size: NA; d_call: TRBD1; j_call: TRBJ1-2; cdr3_nt: TGTGCCAGCAGTTTATCGGCAGGGGGGATCTATGGCTACACCTTC; cdr3_aa: CASSLSAGGIYGYTF
v_call: TRBV30; clone_size: NA; d_call: NA; j_call: TRBJ2-2; cdr3_nt: TGTGCCTGGAGTGAAATCCCTCAGTCGGGAGATGGCAACACCGGGGAGCTGTTTTTT; cdr3_aa: CAWSEIPQSGDGNTGELFF
v_call: TRBV5-1; clone_size: many; d_call: TRBD1; j_call: TRBJ1-1; cdr3_nt: TGCGCCAGCAGGCCGCAGGGGGTACCTGGGGATGAAGCTTTCTTT; cdr3_aa: CASRPQGVPGDEAFF
v_call: TRBV7-3; clone_size: many; d_call: NA; j_call: TRBJ2-7; cdr3_nt: TGTGCCAGCAGCTCACCTAGGACAGCCCGGCTCTACGAGCAGTACTTC; cdr3_aa: CASSSPRTARLYEQYF
v_call: TRBV10-3; clone_size: many; d_call: NA; j_call: TRBJ1-2; cdr3_nt: TGTGCCATCAGTGAGGTGAGGGAAAACTATGGCTACACCTTC; cdr3_aa: CAISEVRENYGYTF
v_call: TRBV6-6; clone_size: many; d_call: TRBD1; j_call: TRBJ2-7; cdr3_nt: TGTGCCAGCAATTCCGGGACAGGGAACGAGCAGTACTTC; cdr3_aa: CASNSGTGNEQYF
v_call: TRBV27; clone_size: many; d_call: NA; j_call: TRBJ1-1; cdr3_nt: TGTGCCAGCAGTTCCAGGGCTCCGGCGGAAGCTTTCTTT; cdr3_aa: CASSSRAPAEAFF
v_call: TRBV20-1; clone_size: many; d_call: NA; j_call: TRBJ1-3; cdr3_nt: TGCAGTGCAGCTACTCGGACAACTGGAAACACCATATATTTT; cdr3_aa: CSAATRTTGNTIYF
v_call: TRBV28; clone_size: many; d_call: NA; j_call: TRBJ2-4; cdr3_nt: TGTGCCAGCAGTTACGGCCTAGCCAAAAACATTCAGTACTTC; cdr3_aa: CASSYGLAKNIQYF
v_call: TRBV20-1; clone_size: NA; d_call: NA; j_call: TRBJ1-2; cdr3_nt: TGCAGTGCTAGAGACTTGGGGCCGGAACAGGAACGCCGTTTCTATGGCTACACCTTC; cdr3_aa: CSARDLGPEQERRFYGYTF
v_call: TRBV6-1; clone_size: many; d_call: NA; j_call: TRBJ1-6; cdr3_nt: TGTGCCAGCAGTGAGCATAAGGATAACTCACCCCTCCACTTT; cdr3_aa: CASSEHKDNSPLHF
v_call: TRBV7-8; clone_size: many; d_call: TRBD2; j_call: TRBJ2-7; cdr3_nt: TGTGCCAGCAGCCCGCGGGCTAGCGGCTACGAGCAGTACTTC; cdr3_aa: CASSPRASGYEQYF
v_call: TRBV12-3/TRBV12-4; clone_size: many; d_call: NA; j_call: TRBJ1-2; cdr3_nt: TGTGCCAGCAGTTTGACTGGGACGGGCCATGGCTACACCTTC; cdr3_aa: CASSLTGTGHGYTF
v_call: TRBV19; clone_size: many; d_call: NA; j_call: TRBJ1-5; cdr3_nt: TGTGCCACCTCCGGAGGTGGAGGGGTGCCCCAGCATTTT; cdr3_aa: CATSGGGGVPQHF
v_call: TRBV27; clone_size: once; d_call: NA; j_call: TRBJ1-1; cdr3_nt: TGTGCCAGCAGTTTAACTCCTGACAGGCGCACTGAAGCTTTCTTT; cdr3_aa: CASSLTPDRRTEAFF
v_call: TRBV28; clone_size: NA; d_call: NA; j_call: TRBJ1-2; cdr3_nt: TGTGCCAGCAGTTTATCGGATGGGCAGGGGCTCTATGGCTACACCTTC; cdr3_aa: CASSLSDGQGLYGYTF
v_call: TRBV12-3/TRBV12-4; clone_size: NA; d_call: NA; j_call: TRBJ1-1; cdr3_nt: TGTGCCAGCAGCCGGGAGGGAGCTGAAGCTTTCTTT; cdr3_aa: CASSREGAEAFF
v_call: TRBV27; clone_size: many; d_call: NA; j_call: TRBJ2-2; cdr3_nt: TGTGCCAGCAGTTTATGGGGTTCGGGCACCGGGGAGCTGTTTTTT; cdr3_aa: CASSLWGSGTGELFF
v_call: TRBV19; clone_size: NA; d_call: NA; j_call: TRBJ2-5; cdr3_nt: TGTGCCAGTAGTATACGACTTAAAGAGACCCAGTACTTC; cdr3_aa: CASSIRLKETQYF
v_call: TRBV6-1; clone_size: NA; d_call: NA; j_call: TRBJ1-2; cdr3_nt: TGTGCCAGCAGTGAAGTATCAGAGAACTATGGCTACACCTTC; cdr3_aa: CASSEVSENYGYTF
v_call: TRBV29-1; clone_size: many; d_call: NA; j_call: TRBJ2-2; cdr3_nt: TGCAGCGCAACGGGACCTAACACCGGGGAGCTGTTTTTT; cdr3_aa: CSATGPNTGELFF
v_call: TRBV5-1; clone_size: many; d_call: NA; j_call: TRBJ2-7; cdr3_nt: TGCGCCAGCAGCTTGGCCGGGGGCGCTTTTGACGAGCAGTACTTC; cdr3_aa: CASSLAGGAFDEQYF
v_call: TRBV6-5; clone_size: many; d_call: NA; j_call: TRBJ1-3; cdr3_nt: TGTGCCAGCAGAAGGGACTTGACGACTGGAAACACCATATATTTT; cdr3_aa: CASRRDLTTGNTIYF
v_call: TRBV12-3/TRBV12-4; clone_size: NA; d_call: NA; j_call: TRBJ1-1; cdr3_nt: TGTGCCAGCAGCACCGGGACAAGGGGACTCGGGAACACTGAAGCTTTCTTT; cdr3_aa: CASSTGTRGLGNTEAFF